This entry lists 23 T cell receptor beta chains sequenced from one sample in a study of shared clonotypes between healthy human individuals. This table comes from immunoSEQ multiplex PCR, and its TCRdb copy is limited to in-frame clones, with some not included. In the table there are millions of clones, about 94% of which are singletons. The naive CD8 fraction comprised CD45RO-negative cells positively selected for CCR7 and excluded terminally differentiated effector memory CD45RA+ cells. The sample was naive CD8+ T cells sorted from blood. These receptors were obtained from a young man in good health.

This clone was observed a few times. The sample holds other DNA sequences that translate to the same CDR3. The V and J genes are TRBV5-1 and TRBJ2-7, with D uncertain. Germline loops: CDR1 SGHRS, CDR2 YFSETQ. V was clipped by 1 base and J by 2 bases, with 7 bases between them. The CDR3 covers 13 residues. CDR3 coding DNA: TGCGCCAGCAGCTTGTTGGGTACCTACGAGCAGTACTTC. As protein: CASSLLGTYEQYF.

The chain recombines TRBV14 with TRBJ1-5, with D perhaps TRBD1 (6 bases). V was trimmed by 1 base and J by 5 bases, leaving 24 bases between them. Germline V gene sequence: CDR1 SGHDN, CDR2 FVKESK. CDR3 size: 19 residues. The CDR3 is CASSQVGIYIQGDDQPQHF. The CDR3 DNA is TGTGCCAGCAGCCAAGTAGGGATATATATACAGGGAGATGATCAGCCCCAGCATTTT.

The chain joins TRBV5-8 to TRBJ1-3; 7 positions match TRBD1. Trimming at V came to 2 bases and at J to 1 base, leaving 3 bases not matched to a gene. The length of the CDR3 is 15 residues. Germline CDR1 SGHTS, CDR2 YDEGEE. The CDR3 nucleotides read TGTGCCAGCAGCTTCGGGACAGCATCTGGAAACACCATATATTTT. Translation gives CASSFGTASGNTIYF. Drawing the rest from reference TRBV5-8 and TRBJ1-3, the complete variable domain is EAGVTQSPTHLIKTRGQQATLRCSPISGHTSVYWYQQALGLGLQFLLWYDEGEERNRGNFPPRFSGRQFPNYSSELNVNALELEDSALYLCASSFGTASGNTIYFGEGSWLTVV.

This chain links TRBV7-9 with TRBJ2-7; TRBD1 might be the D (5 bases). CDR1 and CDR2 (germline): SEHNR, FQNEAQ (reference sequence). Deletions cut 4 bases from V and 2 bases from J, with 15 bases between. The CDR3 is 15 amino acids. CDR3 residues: CASSSGHRNPYEQYF. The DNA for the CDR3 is TGTGCCAGCAGCTCCGGACATCGGAACCCCTACGAGCAGTACTTC.

CDR3 sequence: CASSQDPGRRSEAFF. CDR3 coding DNA: TGCGCCAGCAGCCAAGATCCAGGGCGAAGATCTGAAGCTTTCTTT. The J gene is TRBJ1-1, the V gene TRBV4-1; a possible D gene is TRBD1 (5 bases). Germline CDR1 MGHRA, CDR2 YSYEKL. V was clipped by 0 bases and J by 6 bases, with 14 bases between them. CDR3 length: 15 amino acids.

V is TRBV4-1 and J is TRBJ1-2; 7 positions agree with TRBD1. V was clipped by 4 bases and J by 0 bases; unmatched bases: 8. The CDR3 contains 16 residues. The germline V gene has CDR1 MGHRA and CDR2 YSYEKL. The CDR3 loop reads CASSPPRDSTNYGYTF. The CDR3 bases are TGCGCCAGCAGCCCACCGAGGGACAGTACTAACTATGGCTACACCTTC.

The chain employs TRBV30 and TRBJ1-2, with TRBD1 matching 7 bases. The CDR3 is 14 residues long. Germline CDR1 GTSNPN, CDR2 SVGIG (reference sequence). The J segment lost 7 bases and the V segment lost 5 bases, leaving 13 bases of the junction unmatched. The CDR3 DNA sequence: TGTGCCTGGGCTCACAGGGGCGCCTCACGTGGCTACACCTTC. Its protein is CAWAHRGASRGYTF.

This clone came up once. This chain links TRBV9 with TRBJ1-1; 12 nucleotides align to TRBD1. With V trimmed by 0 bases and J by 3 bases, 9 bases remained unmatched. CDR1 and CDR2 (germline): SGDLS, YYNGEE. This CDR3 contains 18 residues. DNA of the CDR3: TGTGCCAGCAGCGTAGATGGGACAGGGGGCTTTCTGGACACTGAAGCTTTCTTT. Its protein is CASSVDGTGGFLDTEAFF.

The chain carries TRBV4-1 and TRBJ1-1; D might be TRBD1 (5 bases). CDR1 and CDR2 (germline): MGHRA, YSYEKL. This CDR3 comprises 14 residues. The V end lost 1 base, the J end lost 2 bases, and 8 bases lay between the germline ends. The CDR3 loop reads CASSQAGINTEAFF. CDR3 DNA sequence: TGCGCCAGCAGCCAAGCAGGGATAAACACTGAAGCTTTCTTT.

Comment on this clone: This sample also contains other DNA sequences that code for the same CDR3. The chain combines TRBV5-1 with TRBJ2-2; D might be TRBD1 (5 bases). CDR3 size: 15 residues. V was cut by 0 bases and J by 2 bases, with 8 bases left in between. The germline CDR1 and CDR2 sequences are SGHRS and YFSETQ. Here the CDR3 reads CASSLAGSNTGELFF. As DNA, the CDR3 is TGCGCCAGCAGCTTGGCAGGGTCTAACACCGGGGAGCTGTTTTTT.

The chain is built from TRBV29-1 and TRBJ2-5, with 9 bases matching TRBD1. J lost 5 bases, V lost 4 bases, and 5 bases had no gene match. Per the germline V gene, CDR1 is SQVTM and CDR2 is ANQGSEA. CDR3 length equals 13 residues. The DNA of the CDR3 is TGCAGCGTTGCTGCTACAGGGGGCGAGACCCAGTACTTC. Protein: CSVAATGGETQYF.

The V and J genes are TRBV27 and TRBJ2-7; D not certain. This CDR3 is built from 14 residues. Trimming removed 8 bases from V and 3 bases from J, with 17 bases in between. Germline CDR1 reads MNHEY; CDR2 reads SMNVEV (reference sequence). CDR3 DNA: TGTGCCAGCTATCCGACCGCCGGCTTCTACGAGCAGTACTTC. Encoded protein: CASYPTAGFYEQYF.

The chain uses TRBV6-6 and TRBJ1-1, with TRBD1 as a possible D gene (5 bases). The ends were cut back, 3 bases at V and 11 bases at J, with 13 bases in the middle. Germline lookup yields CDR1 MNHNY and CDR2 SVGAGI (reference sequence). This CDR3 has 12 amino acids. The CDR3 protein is CASSYSTVDAFF. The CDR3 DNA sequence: TGTGCCAGCAGTTATTCGACAGTAGATGCTTTCTTT.

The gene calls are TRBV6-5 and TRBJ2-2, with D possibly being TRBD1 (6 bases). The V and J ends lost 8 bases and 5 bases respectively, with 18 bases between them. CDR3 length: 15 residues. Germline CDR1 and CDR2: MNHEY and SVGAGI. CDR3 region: CASGRDTPQTGELFF. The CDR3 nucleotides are TGTGCCAGCGGTAGGGACACCCCCCAGACCGGGGAGCTGTTTTTT.

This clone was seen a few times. The CDR3 nucleotides read TGCACCAGCAGCCCGACAGCGGGGACTATTGTCAATGAGCAGTTCTTC. This sequence encodes CTSSPTAGTIVNEQFF. This chain uses TRBV1 with TRBJ2-1; the table's TRBD2 call for D was not verified on the DNA. TRBV1 is a pseudogene. The CDR3 extends over 16 amino acids.

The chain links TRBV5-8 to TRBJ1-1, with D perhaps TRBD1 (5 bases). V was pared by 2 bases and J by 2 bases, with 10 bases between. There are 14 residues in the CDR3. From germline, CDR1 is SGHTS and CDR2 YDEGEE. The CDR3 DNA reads TGTGCCAGCAGCTTCCTGGGGGATAACACTGAAGCTTTCTTT. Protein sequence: CASSFLGDNTEAFF. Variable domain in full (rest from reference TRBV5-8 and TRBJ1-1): EAGVTQSPTHLIKTRGQQATLRCSPISGHTSVYWYQQALGLGLQFLLWYDEGEERNRGNFPPRFSGRQFPNYSSELNVNALELEDSALYLCASSFLGDNTEAFFGQGTRLTVV.

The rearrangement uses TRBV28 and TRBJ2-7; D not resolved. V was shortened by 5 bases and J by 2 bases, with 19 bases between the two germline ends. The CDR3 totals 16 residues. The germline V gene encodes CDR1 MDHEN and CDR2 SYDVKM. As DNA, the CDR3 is TGTGCCAGCAGTACCATATGGGTAGAGAACACCTACGAGCAGTACTTC. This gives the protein CASSTIWVENTYEQYF.

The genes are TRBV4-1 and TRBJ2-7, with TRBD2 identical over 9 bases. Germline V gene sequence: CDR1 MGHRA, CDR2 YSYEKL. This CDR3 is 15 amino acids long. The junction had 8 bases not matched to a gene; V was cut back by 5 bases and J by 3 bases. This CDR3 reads CASSTRATSGYEQYF. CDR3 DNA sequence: TGCGCCAGCAGCACACGGGCGACTAGCGGCTACGAGCAGTACTTC.

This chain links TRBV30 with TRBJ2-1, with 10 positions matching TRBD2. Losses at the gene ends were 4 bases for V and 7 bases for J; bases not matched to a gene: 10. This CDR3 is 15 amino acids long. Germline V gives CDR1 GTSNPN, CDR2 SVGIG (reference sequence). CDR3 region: CAWTPSGSERNEQFF. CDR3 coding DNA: TGTGCCTGGACCCCTAGCGGGAGTGAGAGGAATGAGCAGTTCTTC.

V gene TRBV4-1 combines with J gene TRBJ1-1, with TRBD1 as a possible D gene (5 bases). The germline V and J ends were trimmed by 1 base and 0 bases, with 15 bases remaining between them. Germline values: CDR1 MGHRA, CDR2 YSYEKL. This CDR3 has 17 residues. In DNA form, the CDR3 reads TGCGCCAGCAGCCAAGTGGGGGGGGTCCTCATGAACACTGAAGCTTTCTTT. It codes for CASSQVGGVLMNTEAFF.

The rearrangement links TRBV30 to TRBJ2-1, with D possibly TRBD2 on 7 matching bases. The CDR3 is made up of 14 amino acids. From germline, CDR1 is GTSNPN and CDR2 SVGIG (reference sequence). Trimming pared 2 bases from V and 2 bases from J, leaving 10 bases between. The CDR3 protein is CAWSRGAAYNEQFF. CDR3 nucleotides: TGTGCCTGGAGTCGGGGGGCTGCCTACAATGAGCAGTTCTTC.

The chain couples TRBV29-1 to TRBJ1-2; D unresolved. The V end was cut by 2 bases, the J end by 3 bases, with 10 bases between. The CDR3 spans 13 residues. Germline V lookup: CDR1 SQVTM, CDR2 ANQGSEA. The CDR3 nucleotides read TGCAGCGTTGAACTCCCAAGGGACTATGGCTACACCTTC. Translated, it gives CSVELPRDYGYTF. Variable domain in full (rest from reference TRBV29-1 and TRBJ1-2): SAVISQKPSRDICQRGTSLTIQCQVDSQVTMMFWYRQQPGQSLTLIATANQGSEATYESGFVIDKFPISRPNLTFSTLTVSNMSPEDSSIYLCSVELPRDYGYTFGSGTRLTVV.

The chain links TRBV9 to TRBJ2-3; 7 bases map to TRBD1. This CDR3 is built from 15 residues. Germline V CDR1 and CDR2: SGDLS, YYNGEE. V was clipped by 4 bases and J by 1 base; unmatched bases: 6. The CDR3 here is CASSPWDRGTDTQYF. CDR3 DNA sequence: TGTGCCAGCAGCCCCTGGGACAGAGGCACAGATACGCAGTATTTT.